This T cell receptor (beta chain) derives from a study of T cell repertoires in cytomegalovirus infection. Study in general: Recently described HLA-C-restricted plus well-studied HLA-B-restricted CMV epitopes were used. An indication of both CMV infection and matching HLA type came from public TCR beta signatures.

The study's findings and limits: CMV-specific TCR beta clonotypes restricted by HLA-C dominated the ex vivo response.

As to this clonotype: The antigen remains unidentified.

This CDR3 is 16 amino acids long. CDR1 SGHNT and CDR2 YYREEE come from the germline V gene (reference sequence). The V end was cut by 0 bases, the J end by 1 base, with 13 bases between. TCRdb called the reads again in MiXCR, with one record for every CDR3 protein. Of fewer than 1,000,000 distinct CDR3 sequences listed, approximately 31% are singletons. This TCR came from a human donor in good health (CMV status not recorded). Some clones in this sample may be carry-over from other donors' samples. The chain links TRBV5-4 to TRBJ1-1; a possible D gene is TRBD1 (6 bases). The sample in question was cultured CD8+ T cells from PBMCs, obtained from culture after CMV antigen stimulation. CDR3 protein: CASSLDPDSRNTEAFF. The CDR3 coding sequence is TGTGCCAGCAGCTTGGATCCGGACAGCCGGAACACTGAAGCTTTCTTT.